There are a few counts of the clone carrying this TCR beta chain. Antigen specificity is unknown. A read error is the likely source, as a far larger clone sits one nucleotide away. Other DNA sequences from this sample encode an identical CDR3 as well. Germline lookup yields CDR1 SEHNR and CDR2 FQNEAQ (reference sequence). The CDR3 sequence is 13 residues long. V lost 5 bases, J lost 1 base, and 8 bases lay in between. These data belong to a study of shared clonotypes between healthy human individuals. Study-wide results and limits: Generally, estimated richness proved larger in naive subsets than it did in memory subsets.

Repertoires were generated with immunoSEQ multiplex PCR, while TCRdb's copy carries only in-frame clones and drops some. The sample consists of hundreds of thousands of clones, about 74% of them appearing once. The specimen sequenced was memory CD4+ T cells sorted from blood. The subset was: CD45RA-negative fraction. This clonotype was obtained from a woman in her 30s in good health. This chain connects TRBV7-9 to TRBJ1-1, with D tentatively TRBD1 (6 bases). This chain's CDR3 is CASSRGQNTEAFF. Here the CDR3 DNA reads TGTGCCAGCAGCCGGGGACAGAACACTGAAGCTTTCTTT.